This T cell receptor (beta chain) was identified in a study of blood T cells in healthy people across ages. Findings and limits, study-wide: PBMCs were not sorted, which prevented a conclusive comparison of naive versus antigen-experienced cells.

Each individual donor underwent a draw of approximately 10 milliliters of peripheral blood. Every sample yielded at least 6.5 million isolated PBMCs. Together with a sample-barcoded 5' primer, a J-beta primer mix was included in a second PCR lasting roughly 6 to 12 cycles. The authors tagged each cDNA molecule using a template-switch adaptor with 12 random nucleotides. Each CDR3 protein is one row after TCRdb ran MiXCR on the 5' RACE reads. The repertoire holds roughly 570,000 distinct CDR3 sequences, approximately 25% seen once, with roughly 18% in the top ten. This CDR3 spans 14 amino acids. Trimming removed 4 bases from V and 6 bases from J; junction bases left unmatched: 9. Germline CDR1 reads DFQATT; CDR2 reads SNEGSKA (reference sequence). For this clonotype: Its specificity is not known.

The sample was blood. V gene TRBV20-1 combines with J gene TRBJ2-3; 8 bases match TRBD2. This receptor was obtained from a woman between 65 and 79 years old in good health. The CDR3 nucleotides read TGCAGTGCTATCGGAGCGGGGGCGGGGGATACGCAGTATTTT. Its translation: CSAIGAGAGDTQYF.